These 7 T cell receptor beta chains originate from one sample sequenced in a study of cytomegalovirus exposure and HLA in healthy donors. The PCR had 60 Vbeta and 13 Jbeta primers. Data came from immunoSEQ multiplex PCR; TCRdb stores just in-frame clones and leaves some out. Of 100,000 to 150,000 clones listed, about three quarters are singletons. Sequenced sample: PBMCs. Receptor source: a woman aged 40 to 50 in good health and CMV-seropositive.

CDR3 protein: CASSLDPELGLSHEQYF. CDR3 sequence (DNA): TGTGCCAGCAGCTTGGATCCCGAGTTGGGACTCAGCCACGAGCAGTACTTC. The rearrangement joins TRBV5-4 to TRBJ2-7; possibly TRBD2 for D (6 bases). There are 17 residues in the CDR3. V lost 0 bases and J 5 bases, leaving 21 bases between the germline ends. Per the germline V gene, CDR1 is SGHNT and CDR2 is YYREEE (reference sequence).

The V and J genes are TRBV5-6 and TRBJ1-1; a weak D match, TRBD1 (5 bases). The germline V gene encodes CDR1 SGHDT and CDR2 YYEEEE. This CDR3 is built from 13 residues. The ends were cut back, 6 bases at V and 3 bases at J, with 12 bases in the middle. The CDR3 nucleotides read TGTGCCAGCACAAGGGGATTGGACACTGAAGCTTTCTTT. This translates into CASTRGLDTEAFF.

The chain uses TRBV10-1 and TRBJ2-2, with D unresolved. Germline assignment: CDR1 WNHNN and CDR2 SYGVQD (reference sequence). V lost 2 bases to trimming and J lost 5 bases, with 6 bases between them. The CDR3 covers 13 residues. CDR3: CASSEGPTGELFF. The CDR3 DNA reads TGCGCCAGCAGTGAGGGCCCAACCGGGGAGCTGTTTTTT.

This chain uses TRBV6-5 with TRBJ1-2; 7 positions agree with TRBD1. V dropped 2 bases and J dropped 5; count of bases not matched to a gene: 8. Looked up from germline, CDR1 is MNHEY and CDR2 is SVGAGI. The CDR3 is 15 residues long. The CDR3 loop reads CASSYERQGPYGYTF. CDR3 bases: TGTGCCAGCAGTTACGAGCGACAGGGACCGTATGGCTACACCTTC.

The rearrangement uses TRBV6-5 and TRBJ1-6, with 11 bases lining up with TRBD1. The V gene's germline CDR1 is MNHEY and CDR2 SVGAGI. There are 14 residues in the CDR3. The J segment lost 10 bases and the V segment lost 5 bases, leaving 4 bases of the junction unmatched. The CDR3, as DNA: TGTGCCAGCAGTGAGGGACAGGGGGAATCACCCCTCCACTTT. The encoded protein is CASSEGQGESPLHF.

The chain couples TRBV14 to TRBJ2-1, with TRBD2 identical over 13 bases. The V gene end was trimmed by 4 bases and the J gene end by 4 bases; junction bases not matched to a gene: 4. CDR3 length equals 16 residues. Germline CDR1 is SGHDN and CDR2 is FVKESK. CDR3 loop: CASSPPGLAGYNEQFF. DNA of the CDR3: TGTGCCAGCAGCCCACCGGGACTAGCGGGATACAATGAGCAGTTCTTC.

The chain joins TRBV7-2 to TRBJ2-1, with 9 bases lining up with TRBD1. Germline V lookup: CDR1 SGHTA, CDR2 FQGNSA. CDR3 length: 17 amino acids. Losses at the gene ends were 5 bases for V and 4 bases for J; bases not matched to a gene: 12. The CDR3 bases are TGTGCCAGCAGCGATCCGAGCGGGACAGGGTATTACAATGAGCAGTTCTTC. It translates to CASSDPSGTGYYNEQFF.